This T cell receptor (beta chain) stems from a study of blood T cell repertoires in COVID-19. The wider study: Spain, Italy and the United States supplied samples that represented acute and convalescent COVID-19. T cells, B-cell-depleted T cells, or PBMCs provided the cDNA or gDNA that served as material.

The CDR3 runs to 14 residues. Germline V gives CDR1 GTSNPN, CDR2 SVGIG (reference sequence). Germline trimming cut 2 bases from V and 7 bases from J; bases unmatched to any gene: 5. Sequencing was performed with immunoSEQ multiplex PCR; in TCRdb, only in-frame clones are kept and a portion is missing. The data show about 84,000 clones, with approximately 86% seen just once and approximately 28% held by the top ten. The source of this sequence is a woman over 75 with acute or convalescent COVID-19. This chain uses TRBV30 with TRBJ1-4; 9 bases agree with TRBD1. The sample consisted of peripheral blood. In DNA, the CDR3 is TGTGCCTGGAGTCCCGGGACAGGGAGTGAAAAACTGTTTTTT. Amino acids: CAWSPGTGSEKLFF.